The rows below give T cell receptor beta chains drawn from one sample of a study of beta chain features in type 1 diabetes. Generated by immunoSEQ multiplex PCR, the TCRdb table keeps only in-frame clones and is missing some. The table records 120,000 to 150,000 clones, nearly 50% of them present only once. The specimen sequenced was Tregs from blood. These receptors were collected from a man younger than 35 in good health. Both conserved end residues are part of each CDR3. The D gene is left open where the match is weak. A clone size is listed for some rows: how often the clone was seen (once, few, many), or a class if it is expanded.

v_call	j_call	clone_size	d_call	cdr3_aa	cdr3_nt
TRBV6-5	TRBJ2-5	-	-	CASSYKAPGLETQYF	TGTGCCAGCAGTTACAAAGCTCCAGGGTTGGAGACCCAGTACTTC
TRBV4-2	TRBJ2-7	-	-	CASSHSESQYF	TGTGCCAGCAGCCACTCAGAATCCCAGTACTTC
TRBV10-3	TRBJ2-5	few	-	CAISELRETQYF	TGTGCCATCAGTGAGTTGCGAGAGACCCAGTACTTC
TRBV5-1	TRBJ2-2	-	-	CASSFLTGELFF	TGCGCCAGCAGCTTCCTCACCGGGGAGCTGTTTTTT
TRBV29-1	TRBJ2-3	-	-	CSVEGALGGRTDTQYF	TGCAGCGTTGAGGGGGCCCTCGGGGGGCGCACAGATACGCAGTATTTT
TRBV6-5	TRBJ2-7	few	TRBD2	CASRLAGTSYEQYF	TGTGCCAGCAGACTAGCGGGGACCTCCTACGAGCAGTACTTC
TRBV30	TRBJ1-5	-	-	CAWSRYRAYQPQHF	TGTGCCTGGAGTCGGTACAGGGCCTATCAGCCCCAACATTTT
TRBV5-4	TRBJ1-1	-	-	CASSYDRSNTEAFF	TGTGCCAGCAGTTATGACAGGTCGAACACTGAAGCTTTCTTT
TRBV5-4	TRBJ2-5	-	TRBD2	CASSLRLAGKETQYF	TGTGCCAGCAGCTTGAGGCTAGCGGGAAAAGAGACCCAGTACTTC
TRBV9	TRBJ2-3	-	TRBD2	CASSGLAGGTDTQYF	TGTGCCAGCAGCGGACTAGCGGGAGGCACAGATACGCAGTATTTT
TRBV2	TRBJ2-6	few	-	CASRRGLYGANVLTF	TGTGCCAGCAGAAGAGGTCTCTATGGGGCCAACGTCCTGACTTTC
TRBV9	TRBJ1-2	-	-	CASARRGDGYTF	TGTGCCAGCGCCCGACGTGGAGATGGCTACACCTTC
TRBV4-3	TRBJ2-5	few	TRBD2	CASSQGGRGETQYF	TGCGCCAGCAGCCAGGGAGGGCGGGGAGAGACCCAGTACTTC
TRBV7-2	TRBJ2-7	many	TRBD2	CASSLTSGYEQYF	TGTGCCAGCAGCTTAACTAGCGGCTACGAGCAGTACTTC
TRBV2	TRBJ2-3	-	TRBD1	CATREGHGTGLPDTQYF	TGTGCCACGAGGGAGGGGCACGGGACAGGGCTCCCAGATACGCAGTATTTT
TRBV4-3	TRBJ2-6	-	-	CASSQGGSRSGANVLTF	TGCGCCAGCAGCCAAGGGGGCTCCAGGTCTGGGGCCAACGTCCTGACTTTC
TRBV29-1	TRBJ2-1	-	-	CSVTRGSSYNEQFF	TGCAGCGTGACCAGAGGGAGCTCCTACAATGAGCAGTTCTTC
TRBV7-2	TRBJ2-5	-	TRBD1	CASSYGQGAWETQYF	TGTGCCAGCAGCTATGGACAGGGGGCTTGGGAGACCCAGTACTTC
TRBV28	TRBJ2-7	-	-	CASRQFPSSYEQYF	TGTGCCAGCAGACAGTTTCCGAGCTCCTACGAGCAGTACTTC
TRBV10-3	TRBJ1-5	-	TRBD1	CAISESRTGQPQHF	TGTGCCATCAGTGAGTCCCGGACAGGGCAGCCCCAGCATTTT
TRBV9	TRBJ2-3	-	-	CASSVGTGSTDTQYF	TGTGCCAGCAGCGTAGGTACCGGTAGCACAGATACGCAGTATTTT
TRBV29-1	TRBJ2-1	few	TRBD2	CSVGTSGYNEQFF	TGCAGCGTTGGGACTAGCGGTTACAATGAGCAGTTCTTC
TRBV6-5	TRBJ1-5	few	TRBD1	CASRRTGSQPQHF	TGTGCCAGCAGAAGGACAGGGAGTCAGCCCCAGCATTTT
TRBV9	TRBJ2-1	-	-	CASSEQGWESYNEQFF	TGTGCCAGCAGCGAGCAGGGGTGGGAGTCCTACAATGAGCAGTTCTTC
TRBV27	TRBJ1-1	-	TRBD1	CASSHLGQGVTEAFF	TGTGCCAGCAGCCACTTAGGACAGGGCGTCACTGAAGCTTTCTTT